These 14 T cell receptor beta chains were all obtained from the same sample, sequenced in a study of blood T cell repertoires in COVID-19. Here immunoSEQ multiplex PCR was the method, and the copy in TCRdb shows in-frame clones only, minus some. The table has about 240,000 clones, 75% to 85% seen once. Sequenced material: peripheral blood. These receptor sequences come from a woman aged 60-70 years with active or convalescent COVID-19.

V is TRBV15 and J is TRBJ2-1, with D tentatively TRBD2 (7 bases). This CDR3 is 14 amino acids long. The V end lost 11 bases, the J end lost 9 bases, and 23 bases lay between the germline ends. Per the germline V gene, CDR1 is LNHNV and CDR2 is YYDKDF (reference sequence). The CDR3 region has the DNA TGTGCCGCGGGGGCCGGTTTAGCGGTGGTTGAGCAGTTCTTC. Amino acids: CAAGAGLAVVEQFF.

The chain has TRBV11-2 and TRBJ2-7; 7 bases match TRBD2. With V trimmed by 3 bases and J by 2 bases, 7 bases remained unmatched. The CDR3 extends over 15 amino acids. CDR1 is SGHAT and CDR2 is FQNNGV in the germline V gene. The CDR3 DNA follows: TGTGCCAGCAGCTTTATCTGGGGGGGAGCCTACGAGCAGTACTTC. Translation gives CASSFIWGGAYEQYF.

Details on this clone: In the same sample, other DNA sequences code for this CDR3. The genes are TRBV6-6 and TRBJ2-7; D is uncertain. The CDR3 sequence is 13 residues long. Germline loops: CDR1 MNHNY, CDR2 SVGAGI (reference sequence). With 2 bases removed from V and 3 bases from J, the gap between germline ends came to 8 bases. The CDR3 DNA sequence: TGTGCCAGCAGTTACGGGCCAGACTACGAGCAGTACTTC. Amino acid sequence: CASSYGPDYEQYF.

This chain links TRBV7-9 with TRBJ1-2; D may be TRBD1 (5 bases). The CDR3 length is 14 residues. Germline V gene sequence: CDR1 SEHNR, CDR2 FQNEAQ (reference sequence). V dropped 3 bases and J dropped 0 bases, with 8 bases sitting between them. CDR3 sequence (DNA): TGTGCCAGCAGCTTGACAGTTCCTAACTATGGCTACACCTTC. Protein sequence: CASSLTVPNYGYTF.

This clone has only a few counts. The V call is TRBV6-5, the J call TRBJ2-1, with 12 bases matching TRBD2. CDR1 is MNHEY and CDR2 is SVGAGI in the germline V gene. This CDR3 has 16 residues. V shed 0 bases, J shed 7 bases, and the junction held 4 bases outside the gene matches. CDR3 nucleotides: TGTGCCAGCAGTTACTCCCTAGCGGGGGGGCCGAATGAGCAGTTCTTC. Its protein is CASSYSLAGGPNEQFF.

The chain combines TRBV3-1 (or the pseudogene TRBV3-2) with TRBJ1-2; 7 bases are a match to TRBD1. The CDR3 totals 14 residues. Trimming removed 4 bases from V and 4 bases from J; junction bases left unmatched: 6. Germline V CDR1 and CDR2: LGHDT, YNNKEL (reference sequence). The CDR3 DNA reads TGTGCCAGCAGCCCGCAGGGGGAGTCCTATGGCTACACCTTC. Translating gives CASSPQGESYGYTF.

This clone was seen just once. The chain uses TRBV4-1 and TRBJ1-1; a possible D gene is TRBD1 (5 bases). Trimming took 2 bases from V and 3 from J, leaving 19 bases between them. CDR1 is MGHRA and CDR2 is YSYEKL in the germline V gene. The CDR3 is 17 amino acids. DNA for the CDR3: TGCGCCAGCAGCCAACAGTTCTCCAGGGCTGCGGACACTGAAGCTTTCTTT. Translated: CASSQQFSRAADTEAFF.

The chain links TRBV2 to TRBJ1-3; no definite D call. Germline CDR1 and CDR2: SNHLY and FYNNEI. V was trimmed by 7 bases and J by 0 bases, leaving 7 bases between them. The CDR3 has 13 residues. DNA of the CDR3: TGTGCCAGCACTTCCCTCTCTGGAAACACCATATATTTT. Residues: CASTSLSGNTIYF.

This chain links TRBV14 with TRBJ2-5; 14 bases line up with TRBD2. CDR3 length: 21 residues. V dropped 3 bases and J dropped 1; count of bases not matched to a gene: 16. CDR1 and CDR2 from the germline V gene are SGHDN and FVKESK. In DNA, the CDR3 is TGTGCCAGCAGCCATACATCGGGACTAGCGGGGGCCTACAAACCCCAAGAGACCCAGTACTTC. Translation gives CASSHTSGLAGAYKPQETQYF.

V usage is TRBV5-1 and J usage is TRBJ2-5; 10 bases are shared with TRBD2. CDR1 and CDR2 (germline): SGHRS, YFSETQ. The CDR3 extends over 15 amino acids. The V and J ends lost 2 bases and 1 base, in that order; junction bases with no gene match: 2. For the CDR3, the DNA is TGCGCCAGCAGCTTCCAGCGGGGGGGCCAAGAGACCCAGTACTTC. Residues: CASSFQRGGQETQYF. Full variable domain (remainder filled in from reference TRBV5-1 and TRBJ2-5): KAGVTQTPRYLIKTRGQQVTLSCSPISGHRSVSWYQQTPGQGLQFLFEYFSETQRNKGNFPGRFSGRQFSNSRSEMNVSTLELGDSALYLCASSFQRGGQETQYFGPGTRLLVL.

The V and J genes are TRBV19 and TRBJ1-1, with D possibly TRBD1 on 5 matching bases. The CDR3 runs to 13 residues. V was pared by 4 bases and J by 10 bases, with 16 bases between. The germline CDR1 and CDR2 sequences are LNHDA and SQIVND (reference sequence). The CDR3 sequence: CASSTPIWGRAFF. CDR3 DNA sequence: TGTGCCAGTAGTACCCCCATCTGGGGCAGAGCTTTCTTT.

The V and J genes are TRBV5-4 and TRBJ2-6, with a tentative D call TRBD2 (6 bases). Germline V CDR1 and CDR2: SGHNT, YYREEE (reference sequence). The V and J ends lost 5 bases and 2 bases respectively, with 11 bases between them. The CDR3 covers 15 residues. As DNA, the CDR3 is TGTGCCAGCAGAGAAGCGGGCACTGGGGCCAACGTCCTGACTTTC. Translation: CASREAGTGANVLTF.

The V and J genes are TRBV18 and TRBJ1-6; TRBD1 aligns across 10 bases. CDR1 is KGHSH and CDR2 is LQKENI in the germline V gene. V lost 3 bases, J lost 7 bases, and 9 bases stayed unmatched. CDR3 size: 17 residues. DNA of the CDR3: TGTGCCAGCTCACCTCGAGTCCCGGGACAGGGGAATTCACCCCTCCACTTT. Residues: CASSPRVPGQGNSPLHF.

This clone was counted a single time. DNA of the CDR3: TGTGCCAGTAGGGGACAGGGAGGGTCACCCCTCCACTTT. Its protein is CASRGQGGSPLHF. The chain is built from TRBV19 and TRBJ1-6, with TRBD1 matching 9 bases. CDR3 length: 13 amino acids. Per germline, CDR1 LNHDA and CDR2 SQIVND (reference sequence). The J segment lost 10 bases and the V segment lost 6 bases, leaving 4 bases of the junction unmatched.